This TCR beta chain was retrieved from a study of response to subunit inactivated influenza vaccine. Study results and caveats: New T cells are recruited in small numbers by each seasonal influenza vaccination, according to the authors' suggestion.

The V gene's germline CDR1 is SGHTA and CDR2 FQGNSA. Trimming pared 4 bases from V and 4 bases from J, leaving 19 bases between. This CDR3 spans 16 amino acids. A single record per CDR3 protein comes from TCRdb applying MiXCR to the RT-PCR reads. The sample has hundreds of thousands of distinct CDR3 sequences, 12% to 15% seen once. This clonotype has a handful of counts. No antigen is known for it. The chain employs TRBV7-2 and TRBJ2-5; D gene unclear. This TCR was recovered from a man in his fifties who received an inactivated influenza vaccine. The sequenced sample was PBMCs from blood, obtained 14 to 15 days before vaccination. The CDR3 protein is CASSSGRSSYGETQYF. The CDR3 DNA sequence: TGTGCCAGCAGCTCAGGACGGAGCAGTTATGGAGAGACCCAGTACTTC.